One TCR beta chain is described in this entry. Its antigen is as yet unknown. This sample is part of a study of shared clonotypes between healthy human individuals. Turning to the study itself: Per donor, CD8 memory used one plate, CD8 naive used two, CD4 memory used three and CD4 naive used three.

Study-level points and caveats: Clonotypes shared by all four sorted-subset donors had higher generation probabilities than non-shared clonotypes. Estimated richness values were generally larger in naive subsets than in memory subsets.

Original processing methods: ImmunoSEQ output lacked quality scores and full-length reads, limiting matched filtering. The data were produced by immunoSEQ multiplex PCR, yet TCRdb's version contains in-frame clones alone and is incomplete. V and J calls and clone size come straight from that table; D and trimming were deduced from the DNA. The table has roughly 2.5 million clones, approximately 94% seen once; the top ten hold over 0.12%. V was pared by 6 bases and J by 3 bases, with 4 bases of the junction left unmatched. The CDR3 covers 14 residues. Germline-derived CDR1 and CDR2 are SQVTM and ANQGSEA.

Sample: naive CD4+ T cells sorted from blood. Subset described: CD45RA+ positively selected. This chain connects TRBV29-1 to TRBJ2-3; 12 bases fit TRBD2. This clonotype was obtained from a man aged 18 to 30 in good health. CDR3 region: CSVRLAGATDTQYF. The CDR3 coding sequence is TGCAGCGTGCGACTAGCGGGGGCTACAGATACGCAGTATTTT.